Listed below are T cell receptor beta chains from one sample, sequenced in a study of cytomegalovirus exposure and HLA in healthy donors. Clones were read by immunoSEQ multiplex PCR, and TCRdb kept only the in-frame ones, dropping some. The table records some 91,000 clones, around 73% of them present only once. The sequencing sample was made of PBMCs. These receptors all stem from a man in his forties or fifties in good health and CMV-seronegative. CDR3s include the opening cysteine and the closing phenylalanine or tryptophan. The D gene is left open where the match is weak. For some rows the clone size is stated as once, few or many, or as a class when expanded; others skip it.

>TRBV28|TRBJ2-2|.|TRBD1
CASRTGQGRSTGELFF
TGTGCCAGCAGGACTGGACAGGGGCGCAGCACCGGGGAGCTGTTTTTT
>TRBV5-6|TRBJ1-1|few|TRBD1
CASSWDRNTEAFF
TGTGCCAGCAGCTGGGACAGGAACACTGAAGCTTTCTTT
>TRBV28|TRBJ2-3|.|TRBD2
CASRTSGEDTQYF
TGTGCCAGCAGAACTAGCGGGGAGGATACGCAGTATTTT
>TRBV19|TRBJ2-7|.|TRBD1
CASSSRDRAYEQYF
TGTGCCAGTAGCTCCCGGGACAGGGCCTACGAGCAGTACTTC
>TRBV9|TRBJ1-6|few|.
CASSVSGFDSPLHF
TGTGCCAGCAGCGTCTCAGGGTTCGACTCACCCCTCCACTTT
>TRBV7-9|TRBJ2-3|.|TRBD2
CASSLVGGSTDTQYF
TGTGCCAGCAGCTTAGTCGGGGGGTCCACAGATACGCAGTATTTT
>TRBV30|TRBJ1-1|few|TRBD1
CAWSVRTGGFNTEAFF
TGTGCCTGGAGTGTACGTACAGGGGGCTTTAACACTGAAGCTTTCTTT
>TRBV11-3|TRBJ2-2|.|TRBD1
CASSTRDRGIGELFF
TGTGCCAGCAGCACCCGGGACAGGGGAATCGGGGAGCTGTTTTTT
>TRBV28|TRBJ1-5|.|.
CASRLVNQPQHF
TGTGCCAGCCGGTTAGTCAATCAGCCCCAGCATTTT
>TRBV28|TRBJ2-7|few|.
CASSSQQGKSYEQYF
TGTGCCAGCAGTTCCCAACAGGGTAAAAGCTACGAGCAGTACTTC
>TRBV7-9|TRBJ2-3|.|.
CASSLAASGTDTQYF
TGTGCCAGCAGCTTAGCGGCTAGCGGCACAGATACGCAGTATTTT
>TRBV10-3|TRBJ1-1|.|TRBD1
CAISVQGAGMNTEAFF
TGTGCCATCAGTGTCCAGGGGGCAGGCATGAACACTGAAGCTTTTTTT
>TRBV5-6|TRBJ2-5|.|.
CASSLEAGAGTQYF
TGTGCCAGCAGCTTGGAGGCAGGGGCCGGGACCCAGTACTTC
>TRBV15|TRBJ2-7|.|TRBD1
CATSRDRGQDEQYF
TGTGCCACCAGCAGAGACCGGGGACAGGACGAGCAGTACTTC
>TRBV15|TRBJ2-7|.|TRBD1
CATSRDFPGTGNEQYF
TGTGCCACCAGCAGAGATTTCCCCGGGACAGGGAATGAGCAGTACTTC
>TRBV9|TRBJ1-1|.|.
CASSVVLETNTEAFF
TGTGCCAGCAGCGTAGTTCTGGAGACGAACACTGAAGCTTTCTTT
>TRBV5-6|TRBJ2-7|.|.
CASSSSYEQYF
TGTGCCAGCAGCTCAAGCTACGAGCAGTACTTC
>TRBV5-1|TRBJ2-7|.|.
CASSLQGSNEQYF
TGCGCCAGCAGCTTGCAGGGTTCCAACGAGCAGTACTTC
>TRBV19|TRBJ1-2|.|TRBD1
CASGRQGVRHGYTF
TGTGCCAGTGGACGACAGGGGGTCCGGCATGGCTACACCTTC
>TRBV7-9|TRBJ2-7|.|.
CASSPRGSYEQYF
TGTGCCAGCAGTCCTCGGGGGTCCTACGAGCAGTACTTC
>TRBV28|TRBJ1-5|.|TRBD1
CASSMRGQPNQPQHF
TGTGCCAGCAGTATGCGGGGACAGCCAAATCAGCCCCAGCATTTT
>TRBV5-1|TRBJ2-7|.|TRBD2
CASSAGGLAGPHEQYF
TGCGCCAGCAGCGCGGGAGGACTAGCAGGGCCTCATGAGCAGTACTTC
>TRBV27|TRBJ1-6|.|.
CASSLVRNNSPLHF
TGTGCCAGCAGTTTGGTCAGGAATAATTCACCCCTCCACTTT
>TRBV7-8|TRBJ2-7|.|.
CASSVQGDEQYF
TGTGCCAGCAGCGTACAGGGAGACGAGCAGTACTTC
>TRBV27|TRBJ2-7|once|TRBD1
CASSLWTGGGYEQYF
TGTGCCAGCAGTTTATGGACAGGGGGCGGATACGAGCAGTACTTC
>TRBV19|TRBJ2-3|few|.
CASSSSTGTSTDTQYF
TGTGCCAGTAGCTCATCTACAGGGACAAGCACAGATACGCAGTATTTT
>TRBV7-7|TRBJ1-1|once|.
CASRAGRRGVNTEAFF
TGTGCCAGCAGGGCGGGACGCCGTGGGGTGAACACTGAAGCTTTCTTT
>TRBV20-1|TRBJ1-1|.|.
CSAEFRGRAFF
TGCAGTGCCGAATTCAGGGGTAGAGCTTTCTTT
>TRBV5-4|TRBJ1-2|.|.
CASSLYGSNGYTF
TGTGCCAGCAGCTTGTACGGTTCGAATGGCTACACCTTC
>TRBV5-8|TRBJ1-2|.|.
CASSLTGTSYGYTF
TGTGCCAGCAGCCTCACAGGGACCAGCTATGGCTACACCTTC
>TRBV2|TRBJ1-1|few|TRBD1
CASSPGQGVPTEAFF
TGTGCCAGCAGCCCGGGGCAGGGGGTTCCCACTGAAGCTTTCTTT
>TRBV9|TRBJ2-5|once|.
CASSALARSGETQYF
TGTGCCAGCAGCGCCCTAGCGAGAAGCGGAGAGACCCAGTACTTC
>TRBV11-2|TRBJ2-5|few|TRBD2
CASSLGLAGDQETQYF
TGTGCCAGCAGTTTGGGACTAGCGGGAGATCAAGAGACCCAGTACTTC
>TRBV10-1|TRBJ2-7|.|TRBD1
CASSETGVYPYEQYF
TGCGCCAGCAGTGAAACAGGGGTTTACCCCTACGAGCAGTACTTC
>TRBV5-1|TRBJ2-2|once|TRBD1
CASSPRTGNTGELFF
TGCGCCAGCAGCCCAAGGACAGGGAACACCGGGGAGCTGTTTTTT
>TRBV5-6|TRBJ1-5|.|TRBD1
CASSFRDRGNQPQHF
TGTGCCAGCAGCTTCCGGGACAGGGGTAATCAGCCCCAGCATTTT
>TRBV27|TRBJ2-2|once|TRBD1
CASRGDRGRLTGELFF
TGTGCCAGCAGGGGCGACAGGGGGCGTTTGACCGGGGAGCTGTTTTTT